The 18 T cell receptor beta chains presented below share a single source sample, sequenced in a study of cytomegalovirus exposure and HLA in healthy donors. The PCR ran on 60 Vbeta and 13 Jbeta primers. Assay used: immunoSEQ multiplex PCR; TCRdb lists only in-frame clones, some missing. This sample carries about 140,000 clones, approximately 84% of them seen once, and the ten largest clones take roughly 1.9%. Sequenced sample: PBMCs. Receptor source: a middle-aged woman in good health and CMV-seronegative.

V usage is TRBV10-1 and J usage is TRBJ2-1; TRBD2 matches at 10 bases. The CDR3 contains 17 residues. Trimming removed 4 bases from V and 6 bases from J; junction bases left unmatched: 12. CDR1 is WNHNN, CDR2 SYGVQD, per germline (reference sequence). The chain's CDR3 is CASSAREGLAETNEQFF. For the CDR3, the DNA is TGCGCCAGCAGTGCTCGGGAAGGACTAGCGGAGACCAATGAGCAGTTCTTC.

This chain connects TRBV11-2 to TRBJ2-1; D may be TRBD2 (6 bases). This CDR3 spans 16 amino acids. With 4 bases removed from V and 4 bases from J, the gap between germline ends came to 17 bases. The germline CDR1 and CDR2 sequences are SGHAT and FQNNGV. CDR3 in amino acids: CASSSLVRRGYNEQFF. CDR3 DNA: TGTGCCAGCAGCTCCCTTGTTCGGCGGGGATACAATGAGCAGTTCTTC.

CDR3 DNA sequence: TGTGCCAGCAGACTAGCGGGAAGATATGAGCAGTACTTC. Its protein product is CASRLAGRYEQYF. The chain has TRBV28 and TRBJ2-7; the match to TRBD2 covers 10 bases. This CDR3 is built from 13 residues. Unmatched junction bases numbered 6, after V lost 6 bases and J lost 7 bases. Germline V CDR1 and CDR2: MDHEN, SYDVKM.

The chain recombines TRBV6-5 with TRBJ1-5; D unresolved. The V end was cut by 2 bases, the J end by 2 bases, with 10 bases between. Germline V gives CDR1 MNHEY, CDR2 SVGAGI. This CDR3 has 15 amino acids. The DNA for the CDR3 is TGTGCCAGCAGTTACGACGGGGATGGCAATCAGCCCCAGCATTTT. Protein: CASSYDGDGNQPQHF.

The chain couples TRBV13 to TRBJ2-1; D gene ambiguous. Germline V gene sequence: CDR1 PRHDT, CDR2 FYEKMQ (reference sequence). Trimming removed 5 bases from V and 2 bases from J, with 10 bases in between. The CDR3 runs to 14 residues. Here the CDR3 reads CASSPRIAYNEQFF. The CDR3 DNA sequence: TGTGCCAGCAGCCCTAGAATCGCCTACAATGAGCAGTTCTTC.

The chain couples TRBV28 to TRBJ2-1, with a tentative D call TRBD2 (5 bases). Germline V CDR1 and CDR2: MDHEN, SYDVKM. The CDR3 is 13 amino acids. V lost 5 bases and J 9 bases, leaving 14 bases between the germline ends. The CDR3 coding sequence is TGTGCCAGCAGTCTATTTCGGGAAAGTGAGCAGTTCTTC. It yields the protein CASSLFRESEQFF. Complete variable domain (other parts from reference TRBV28 and TRBJ2-1): DVKVTQSSRYLVKRTGEKVFLECVQDMDHENMFWYRQDPGLGLRLIYFSYDVKMKEKGDIPEGYSVSREKKERFSLILESASTNQTSMYLCASSLFRESEQFFGPGTRLTVL.

This clone showed up just a few times. The chain uses TRBV6-1 and TRBJ2-5; D remains unclear. The CDR3 covers 13 residues. From germline, CDR1 is MNHNS and CDR2 SASEGT. The V end lost 3 bases, the J end lost 2 bases, and 7 bases lay between the germline ends. The CDR3 coding sequence is TGTGCCAGCAGTGATCCTAGTCAAGAGACCCAGTACTTC. It specifies CASSDPSQETQYF.

The chain joins TRBV18 to TRBJ2-6; tentative D call: TRBD1 (6 bases). The CDR3 runs 18 residues. V was shortened by 3 bases and J by 0 bases, with 15 bases between the two germline ends. Germline CDR1 is KGHSH and CDR2 is LQKENI. In DNA form, the CDR3 reads TGTGCCAGCTCACCGGTGACCTTACAGGGCTCTGGGGCCAACGTCCTGACTTTC. Translating it yields CASSPVTLQGSGANVLTF.

This chain connects TRBV7-6 to TRBJ2-1, with 9 bases fitting TRBD2. The CDR3 sequence is 15 residues long. Germline V gives CDR1 SGHVS, CDR2 FNYEAQ. Germline trimming cut 1 base from V and 10 bases from J; bases unmatched to any gene: 8. The CDR3 reads CASSLVWETSGEQFF. CDR3 DNA sequence: TGTGCCAGCAGCTTAGTATGGGAGACTAGCGGAGAGCAGTTCTTC.

This clone was counted a single time. The rearrangement uses TRBV28 and TRBJ1-4, with D unresolved. CDR3 length: 15 residues. The V and J ends lost 5 bases and 3 bases respectively, with 13 bases between them. In germline, CDR1 is MDHEN, CDR2 SYDVKM. The CDR3 spells CASSPGSLPNEKLFF. The CDR3 DNA reads TGTGCCAGCAGTCCCGGGTCGCTACCTAATGAAAAACTGTTTTTT.

The genes are TRBV6-5 and TRBJ2-7; 8 bases agree with TRBD2. Per germline, CDR1 MNHEY and CDR2 SVGAGI. The CDR3 contains 13 residues. V dropped 4 bases and J dropped 3; count of bases not matched to a gene: 2. Here the CDR3 DNA reads TGTGCCAGCAGTTTCCGGGAGGGCTACGAGCAGTACTTC. This sequence encodes CASSFREGYEQYF.

The V gene is TRBV6-5, the J gene TRBJ2-7; 8 bases fit TRBD1. The germline CDR1 and CDR2 sequences are MNHEY and SVGAGI. V dropped 6 bases and J dropped 1; count of bases not matched to a gene: 5. The length of the CDR3 is 14 residues. The CDR3 sequence: CASSETGGSYEQYF. CDR3 nucleotides: TGTGCCAGCAGCGAAACAGGGGGGTCCTACGAGCAGTACTTC.

The V and J genes are TRBV6-6 and TRBJ2-2; a weak D match, TRBD1 (6 bases). V was shortened by 6 bases and J by 3 bases, with 14 bases between the two germline ends. The CDR3 contains 15 residues. The germline gives CDR1 MNHNY, CDR2 SVGAGI (reference sequence). CDR3 sequence (DNA): TGTGCCAGCAGCCCCCGAGGGGGTGACACCGGGGAGCTGTTTTTT. Protein: CASSPRGGDTGELFF.

The V call is TRBV4-3, the J call TRBJ1-2; no reliable D call. Germline CDR1 and CDR2: LGHNA and YSLEER. This CDR3 has 16 amino acids. V was shortened by 0 bases and J by 7 bases, with 18 bases between the two germline ends. The chain's CDR3 is CASSQERELIFGGYTF. The CDR3 coding sequence is TGCGCCAGCAGCCAAGAGAGGGAACTAATCTTTGGTGGCTACACCTTC.

DNA for the CDR3: TGTGCCAGCTCACCACTTGGGACTAGCGGGAGGGTGGGGTCCTACGAGCAGTACTTC. Amino acids: CASSPLGTSGRVGSYEQYF. The chain couples TRBV18 to TRBJ2-7, with 16 bases lining up with TRBD2. The germline CDR1 and CDR2 sequences are KGHSH and LQKENI. Germline trimming cut 1 base from V and 1 base from J; bases unmatched to any gene: 7. This CDR3 has 19 amino acids.

The chain joins TRBV14 to TRBJ2-3; no clear D. CDR3 size: 15 residues. CDR1 is SGHDN and CDR2 is FVKESK in the germline V gene. V gave up 6 bases and J gave up 0 bases, with 13 bases separating them. This CDR3 reads CASSDRVFSTDTQYF. The CDR3 DNA reads TGTGCCAGCAGTGATCGGGTCTTCAGCACAGATACGCAGTATTTT.

CDR3 amino acids: CASSLAGTQYF. The DNA for the CDR3 is TGCGCCAGCAGCTTGGCAGGGACCCAGTACTTC. The chain recombines TRBV5-1 with TRBJ2-5; D not certain. The ends were cut back, 0 bases at V and 7 bases at J, with 4 bases in the middle. The CDR3 loop spans 11 amino acids. Germline-derived CDR1 and CDR2 are SGHRS and YFSETQ. Variable domain in full (rest from reference TRBV5-1 and TRBJ2-5): KAGVTQTPRYLIKTRGQQVTLSCSPISGHRSVSWYQQTPGQGLQFLFEYFSETQRNKGNFPGRFSGRQFSNSRSEMNVSTLELGDSALYLCASSLAGTQYFGPGTRLLVL.

V usage is TRBV28 and J usage is TRBJ1-4, with D perhaps TRBD1 (5 bases). Trimming took 4 bases from V and 0 from J, leaving 12 bases between them. The germline V gene encodes CDR1 MDHEN and CDR2 SYDVKM. The CDR3 extends over 16 amino acids. CDR3 nucleotides: TGTGCCAGCAGTTCGCTTTGGGGCCCAACTAATGAAAAACTGTTTTTT. Its translation: CASSSLWGPTNEKLFF.